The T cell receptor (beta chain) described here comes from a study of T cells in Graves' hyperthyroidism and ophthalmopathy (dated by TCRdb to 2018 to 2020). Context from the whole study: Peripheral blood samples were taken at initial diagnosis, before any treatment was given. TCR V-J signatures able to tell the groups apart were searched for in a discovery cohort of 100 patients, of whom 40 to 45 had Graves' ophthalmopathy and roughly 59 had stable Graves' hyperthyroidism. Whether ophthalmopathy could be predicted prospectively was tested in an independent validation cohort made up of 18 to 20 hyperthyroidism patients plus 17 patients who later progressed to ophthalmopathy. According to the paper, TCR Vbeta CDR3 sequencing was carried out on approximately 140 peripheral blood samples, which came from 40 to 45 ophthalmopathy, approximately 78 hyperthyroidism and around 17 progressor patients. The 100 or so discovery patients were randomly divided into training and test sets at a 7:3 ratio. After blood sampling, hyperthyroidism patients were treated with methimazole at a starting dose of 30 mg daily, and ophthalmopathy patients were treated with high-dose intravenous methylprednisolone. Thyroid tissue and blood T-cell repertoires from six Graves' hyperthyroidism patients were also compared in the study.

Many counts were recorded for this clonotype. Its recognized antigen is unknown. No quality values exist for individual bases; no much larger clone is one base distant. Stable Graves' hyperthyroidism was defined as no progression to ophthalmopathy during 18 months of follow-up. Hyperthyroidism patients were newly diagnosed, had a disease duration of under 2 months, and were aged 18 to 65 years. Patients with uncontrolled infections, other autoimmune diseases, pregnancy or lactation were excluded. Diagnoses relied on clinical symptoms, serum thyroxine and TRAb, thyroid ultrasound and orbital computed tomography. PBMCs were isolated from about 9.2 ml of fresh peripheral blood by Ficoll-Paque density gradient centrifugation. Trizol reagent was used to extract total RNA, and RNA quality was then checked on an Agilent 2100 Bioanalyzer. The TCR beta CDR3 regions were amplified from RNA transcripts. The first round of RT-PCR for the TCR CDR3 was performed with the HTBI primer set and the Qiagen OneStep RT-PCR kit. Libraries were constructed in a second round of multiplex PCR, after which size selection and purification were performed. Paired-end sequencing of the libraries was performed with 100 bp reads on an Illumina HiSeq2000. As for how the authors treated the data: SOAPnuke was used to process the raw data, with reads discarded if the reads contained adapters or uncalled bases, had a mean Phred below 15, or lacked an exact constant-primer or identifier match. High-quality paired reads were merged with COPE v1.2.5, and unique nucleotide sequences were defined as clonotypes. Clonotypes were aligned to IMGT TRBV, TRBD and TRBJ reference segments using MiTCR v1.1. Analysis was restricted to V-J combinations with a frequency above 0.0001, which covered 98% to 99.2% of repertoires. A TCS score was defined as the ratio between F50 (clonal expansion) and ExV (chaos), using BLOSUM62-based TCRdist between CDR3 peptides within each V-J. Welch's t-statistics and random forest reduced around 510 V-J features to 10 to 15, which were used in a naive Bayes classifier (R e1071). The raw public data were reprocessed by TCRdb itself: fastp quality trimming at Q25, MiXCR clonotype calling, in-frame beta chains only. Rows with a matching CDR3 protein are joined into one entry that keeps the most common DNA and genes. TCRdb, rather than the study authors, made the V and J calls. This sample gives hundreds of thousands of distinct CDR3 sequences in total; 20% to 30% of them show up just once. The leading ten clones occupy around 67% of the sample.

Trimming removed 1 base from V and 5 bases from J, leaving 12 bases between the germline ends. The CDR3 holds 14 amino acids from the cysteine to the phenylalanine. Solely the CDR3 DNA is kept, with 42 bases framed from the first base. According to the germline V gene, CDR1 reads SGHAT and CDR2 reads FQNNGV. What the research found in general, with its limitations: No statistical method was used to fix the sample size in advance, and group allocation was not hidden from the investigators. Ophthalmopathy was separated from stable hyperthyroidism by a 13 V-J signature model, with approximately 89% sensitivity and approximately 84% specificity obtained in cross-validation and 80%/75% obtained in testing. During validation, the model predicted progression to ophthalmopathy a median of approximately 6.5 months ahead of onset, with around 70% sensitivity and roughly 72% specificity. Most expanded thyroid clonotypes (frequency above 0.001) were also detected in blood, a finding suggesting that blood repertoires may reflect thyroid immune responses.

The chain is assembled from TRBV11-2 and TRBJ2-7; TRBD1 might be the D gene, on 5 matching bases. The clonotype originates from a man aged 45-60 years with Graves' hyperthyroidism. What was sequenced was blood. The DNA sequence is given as TGTGCCAGCAGCTTAGTCAGGGTCGAAAACGAGCAGTACTTC. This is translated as CASSLVRVENEQYF.